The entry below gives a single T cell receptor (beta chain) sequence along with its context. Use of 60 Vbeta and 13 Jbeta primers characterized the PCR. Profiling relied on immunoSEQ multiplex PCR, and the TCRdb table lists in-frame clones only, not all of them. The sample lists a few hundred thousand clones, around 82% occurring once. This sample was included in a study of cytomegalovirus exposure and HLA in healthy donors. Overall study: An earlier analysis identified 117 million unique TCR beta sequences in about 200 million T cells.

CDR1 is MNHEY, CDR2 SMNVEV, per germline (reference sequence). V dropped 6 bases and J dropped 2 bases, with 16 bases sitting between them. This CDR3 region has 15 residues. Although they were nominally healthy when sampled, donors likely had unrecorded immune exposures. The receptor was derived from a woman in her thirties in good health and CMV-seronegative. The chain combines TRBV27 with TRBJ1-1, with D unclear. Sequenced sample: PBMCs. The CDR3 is CASSPKRGGNTEAFF. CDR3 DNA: TGTGCCAGCAGCCCCAAACGGGGTGGCAACACTGAAGCTTTCTTT.